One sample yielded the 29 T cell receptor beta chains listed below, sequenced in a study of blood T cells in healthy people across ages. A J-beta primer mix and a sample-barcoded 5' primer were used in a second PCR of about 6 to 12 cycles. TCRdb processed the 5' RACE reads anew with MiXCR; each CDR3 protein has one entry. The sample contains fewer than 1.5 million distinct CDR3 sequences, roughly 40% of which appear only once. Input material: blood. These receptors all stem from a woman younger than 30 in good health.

The CDR3 protein is CASSYADRELFF. The CDR3 coding sequence is TGTGCCAGCAGTTACGCGGACAGGGAGCTGTTTTTT. The rearrangement uses TRBV6-5 and TRBJ2-2, with a possible D match to TRBD1 (5 bases). V was pared by 2 bases and J by 9 bases, with 7 bases between. This CDR3 comprises 12 residues. CDR1 and CDR2 (germline): MNHEY, SVGAGI.

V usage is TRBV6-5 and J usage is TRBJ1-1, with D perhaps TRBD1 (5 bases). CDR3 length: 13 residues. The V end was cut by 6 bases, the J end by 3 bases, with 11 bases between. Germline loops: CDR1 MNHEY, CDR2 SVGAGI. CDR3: CASSRGFDTEAFF. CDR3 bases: TGTGCCAGCAGCCGGGGGTTTGACACTGAAGCTTTCTTT.

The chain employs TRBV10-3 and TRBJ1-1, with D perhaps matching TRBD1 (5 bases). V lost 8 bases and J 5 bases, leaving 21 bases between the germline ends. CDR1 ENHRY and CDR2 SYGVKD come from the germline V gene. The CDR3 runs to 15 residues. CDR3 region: CAIAQRSEGRTEAFF. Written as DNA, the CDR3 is TGTGCCATCGCACAACGGTCGGAGGGGAGGACTGAAGCTTTCTTT.

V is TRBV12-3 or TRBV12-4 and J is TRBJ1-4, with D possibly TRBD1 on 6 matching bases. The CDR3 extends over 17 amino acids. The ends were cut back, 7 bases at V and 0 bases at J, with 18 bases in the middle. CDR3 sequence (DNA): TGTGCCAGCACCACCCCGGACAGAGTTGCAACTAATGAAAAACTGTTTTTT. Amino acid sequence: CASTTPDRVATNEKLFF.

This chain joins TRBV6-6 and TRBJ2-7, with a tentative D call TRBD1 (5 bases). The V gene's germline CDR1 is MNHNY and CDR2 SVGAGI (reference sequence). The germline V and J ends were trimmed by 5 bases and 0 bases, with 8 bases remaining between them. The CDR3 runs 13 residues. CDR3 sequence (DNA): TGTGCCAGCAGTCGACAGCACTCCTACGAGCAGTACTTC. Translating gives CASSRQHSYEQYF.

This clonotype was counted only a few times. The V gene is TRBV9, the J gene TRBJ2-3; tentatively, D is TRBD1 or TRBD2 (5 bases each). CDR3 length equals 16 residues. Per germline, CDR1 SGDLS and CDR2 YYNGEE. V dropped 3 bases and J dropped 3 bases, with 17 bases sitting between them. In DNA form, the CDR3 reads TGTGCCAGCAGCGACGGGACGCAAGAAAAGACAGATACGCAGTATTTT. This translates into CASSDGTQEKTDTQYF.

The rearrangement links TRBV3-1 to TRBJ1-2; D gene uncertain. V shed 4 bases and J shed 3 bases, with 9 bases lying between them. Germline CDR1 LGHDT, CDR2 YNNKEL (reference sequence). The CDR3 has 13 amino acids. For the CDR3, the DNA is TGTGCCAGCAGCCTAGATGCATACTATGGCTACACCTTC. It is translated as CASSLDAYYGYTF.

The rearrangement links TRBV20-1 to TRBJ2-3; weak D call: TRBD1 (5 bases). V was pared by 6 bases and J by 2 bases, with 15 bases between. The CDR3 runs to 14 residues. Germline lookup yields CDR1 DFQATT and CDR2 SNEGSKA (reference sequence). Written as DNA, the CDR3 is TGCAGTGCCGACAGCCCTCCGACCACAGATACGCAGTATTTT. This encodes CSADSPPTTDTQYF.

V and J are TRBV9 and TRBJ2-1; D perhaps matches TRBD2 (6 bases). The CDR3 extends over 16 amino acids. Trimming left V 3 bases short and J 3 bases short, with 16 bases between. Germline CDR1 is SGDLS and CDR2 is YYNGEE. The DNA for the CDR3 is TGTGCCAGCAGCGCCGAAGTAGCGGCAAACTACAATGAGCAGTTCTTC. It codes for CASSAEVAANYNEQFF. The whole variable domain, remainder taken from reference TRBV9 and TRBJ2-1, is DSGVTQTPKHLITATGQRVTLRCSPRSGDLSVYWYQQSLDQGLQFLIQYYNGEERAKGNILERFSAQQFPDLHSELNLSSLELGDSALYFCASSAEVAANYNEQFFGPGTRLTVL.

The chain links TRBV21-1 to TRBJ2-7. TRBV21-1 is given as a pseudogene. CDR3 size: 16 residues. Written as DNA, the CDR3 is TGTGCCAGCAGCAACTACTACTGGGTGGAGTACAATGAGCAGTACTTC. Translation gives CASSNYYWVEYNEQYF.

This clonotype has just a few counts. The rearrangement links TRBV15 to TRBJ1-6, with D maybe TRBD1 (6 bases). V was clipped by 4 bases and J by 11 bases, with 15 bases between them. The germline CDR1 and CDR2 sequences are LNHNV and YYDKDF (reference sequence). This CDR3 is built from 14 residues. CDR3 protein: CATSTGQPETPLHF. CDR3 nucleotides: TGTGCCACCAGCACGGGACAACCTGAAACACCCCTCCACTTT.

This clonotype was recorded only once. CDR3 sequence (DNA): TGTGCCAGCAGCGGACTAGCGGGGGGAGAGGGGTACGAGCAGTACTTC. Protein sequence: CASSGLAGGEGYEQYF. V is TRBV12-3 or TRBV12-4 and J is TRBJ2-5, with 14 bases matching TRBD2. With the DNA end fitting TRBJ2-7 better, the J assignment may be wrong. The CDR3 runs to 16 residues.

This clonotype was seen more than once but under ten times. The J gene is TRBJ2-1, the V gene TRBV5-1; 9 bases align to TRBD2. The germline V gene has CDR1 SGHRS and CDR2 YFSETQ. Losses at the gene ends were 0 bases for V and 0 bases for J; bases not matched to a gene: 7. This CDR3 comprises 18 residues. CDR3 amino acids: CASSLATSGQLSYNEQFF. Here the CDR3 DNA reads TGCGCCAGCAGCTTGGCGACTAGCGGTCAACTCTCCTACAATGAGCAGTTCTTC.

CDR3 protein: CASSPTSAGVGDTQYF. The CDR3 region has the DNA TGTGCCAGCAGCCCCACTAGCGCAGGCGTGGGGGATACGCAGTATTTT. The genes are TRBV4-2 and TRBJ2-3, with 7 positions matching TRBD2. Germline V gene lookup returns CDR1 LGHNA and CDR2 YNFKEQ. This CDR3 has 16 amino acids. J lost 6 bases, V lost 4 bases, and 13 bases had no gene match.

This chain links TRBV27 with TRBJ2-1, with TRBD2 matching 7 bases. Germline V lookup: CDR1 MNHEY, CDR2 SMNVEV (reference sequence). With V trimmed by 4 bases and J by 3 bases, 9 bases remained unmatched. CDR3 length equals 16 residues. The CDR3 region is CASSSLSGVFYNEQFF. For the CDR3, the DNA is TGTGCCAGCAGTTCCTTGAGCGGGGTTTTCTACAATGAGCAGTTCTTC.

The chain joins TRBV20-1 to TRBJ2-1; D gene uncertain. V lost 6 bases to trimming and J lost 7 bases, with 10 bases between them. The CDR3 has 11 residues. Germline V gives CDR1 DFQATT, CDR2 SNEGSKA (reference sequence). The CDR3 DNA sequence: TGCAGTGCGCAGACTGGTAATGAGCAGTTCTTC. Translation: CSAQTGNEQFF.

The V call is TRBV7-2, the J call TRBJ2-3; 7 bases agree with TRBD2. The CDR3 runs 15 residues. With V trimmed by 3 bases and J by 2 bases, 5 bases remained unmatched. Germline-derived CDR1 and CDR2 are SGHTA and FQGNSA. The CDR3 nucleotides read TGTGCCAGCAGCTTGTTGCGGGGGTTCACAGATACGCAGTATTTT. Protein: CASSLLRGFTDTQYF. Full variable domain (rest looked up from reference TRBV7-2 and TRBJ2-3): GAGVSQSPSNKVTEKGKDVELRCDPISGHTALYWYRQSLGQGLEFLIYFQGNSAPDKSGLPSDRFSAERTGGSVSTLTIQRTQQEDSAVYLCASSLLRGFTDTQYFGPGTRLTVL.

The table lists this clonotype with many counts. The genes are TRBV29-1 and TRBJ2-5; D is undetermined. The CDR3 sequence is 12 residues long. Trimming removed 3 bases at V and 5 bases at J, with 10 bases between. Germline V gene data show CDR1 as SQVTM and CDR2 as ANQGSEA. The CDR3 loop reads CSVEDGGETQYF. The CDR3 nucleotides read TGCAGCGTTGAGGATGGCGGTGAGACCCAGTACTTC. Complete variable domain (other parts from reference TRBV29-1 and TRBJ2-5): SAVISQKPSRDICQRGTSLTIQCQVDSQVTMMFWYRQQPGQSLTLIATANQGSEATYESGFVIDKFPISRPNLTFSTLTVSNMSPEDSSIYLCSVEDGGETQYFGPGTRLLVL.

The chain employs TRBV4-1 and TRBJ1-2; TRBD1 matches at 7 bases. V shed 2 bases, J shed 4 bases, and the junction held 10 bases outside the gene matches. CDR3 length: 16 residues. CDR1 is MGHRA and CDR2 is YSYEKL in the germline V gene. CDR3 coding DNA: TGCGCCAGCAGCCAACTCGGACAGGCGCTTCTCTATGGCTACACCTTC. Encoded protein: CASSQLGQALLYGYTF.

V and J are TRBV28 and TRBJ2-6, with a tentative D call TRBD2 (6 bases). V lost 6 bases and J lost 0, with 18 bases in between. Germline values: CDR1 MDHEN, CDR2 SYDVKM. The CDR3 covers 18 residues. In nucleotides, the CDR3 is TGTGCCAGCAGCAAGAGGAGTGGGGGGAACTCTGGGGCCAACGTCCTGACTTTC. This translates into CASSKRSGGNSGANVLTF. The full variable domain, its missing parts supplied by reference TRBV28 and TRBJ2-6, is DVKVTQSSRYLVKRTGEKVFLECVQDMDHENMFWYRQDPGLGLRLIYFSYDVKMKEKGDIPEGYSVSREKKERFSLILESASTNQTSMYLCASSKRSGGNSGANVLTFGAGSRLTVL.

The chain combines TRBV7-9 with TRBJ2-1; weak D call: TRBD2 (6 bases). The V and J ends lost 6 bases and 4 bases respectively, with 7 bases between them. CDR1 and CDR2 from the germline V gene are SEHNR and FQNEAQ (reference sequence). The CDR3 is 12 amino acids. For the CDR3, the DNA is TGTGCCAGCAGGCGGGATTACAATGAGCAGTTCTTC. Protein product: CASRRDYNEQFF. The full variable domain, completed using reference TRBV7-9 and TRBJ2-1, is DTGVSQNPRHKITKRGQNVTFRCDPISEHNRLYWYRQTLGQGPEFLTYFQNEAQLEKSRLLSDRFSAERPKGSFSTLEIQRTEQGDSAMYLCASRRDYNEQFFGPGTRLTVL.

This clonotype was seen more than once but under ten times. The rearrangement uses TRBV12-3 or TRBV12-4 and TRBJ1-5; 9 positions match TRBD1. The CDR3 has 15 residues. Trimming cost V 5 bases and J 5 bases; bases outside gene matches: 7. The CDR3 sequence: CASSPTGGRDQPQHF. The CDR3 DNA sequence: TGTGCCAGCAGTCCCACAGGGGGCAGGGATCAGCCCCAGCATTTT.

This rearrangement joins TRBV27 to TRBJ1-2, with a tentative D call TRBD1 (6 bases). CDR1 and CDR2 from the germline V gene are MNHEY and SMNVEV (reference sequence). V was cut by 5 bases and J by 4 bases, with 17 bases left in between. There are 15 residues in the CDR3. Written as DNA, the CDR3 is TGTGCCAGCAGTCCCCAGGGGTCGATACGCTATGGCTACACCTTC. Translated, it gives CASSPQGSIRYGYTF.

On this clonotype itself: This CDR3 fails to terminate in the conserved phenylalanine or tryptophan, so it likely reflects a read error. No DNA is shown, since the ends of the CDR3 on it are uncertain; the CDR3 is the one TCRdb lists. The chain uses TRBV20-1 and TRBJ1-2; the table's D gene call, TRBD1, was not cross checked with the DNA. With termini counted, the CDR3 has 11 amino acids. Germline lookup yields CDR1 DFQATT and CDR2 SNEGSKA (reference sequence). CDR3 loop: CSAMDSTGHTV.

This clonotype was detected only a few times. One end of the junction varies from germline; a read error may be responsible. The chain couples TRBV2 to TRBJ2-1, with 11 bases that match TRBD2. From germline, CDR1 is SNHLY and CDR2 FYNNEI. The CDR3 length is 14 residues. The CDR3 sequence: CTSSKTSGSNEQFF. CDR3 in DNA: TGTACCAGCAGTAAAACTAGCGGGAGCAATGAGCAGTTCTTC.

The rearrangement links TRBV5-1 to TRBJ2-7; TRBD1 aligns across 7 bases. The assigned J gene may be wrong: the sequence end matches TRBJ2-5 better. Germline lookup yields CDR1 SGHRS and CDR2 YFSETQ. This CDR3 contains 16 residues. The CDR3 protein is CASSSENWDSRETQYF. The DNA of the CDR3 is TGCGCCAGCAGCAGCGAAAACTGGGACAGTCGAGAGACCCAGTACTTC.

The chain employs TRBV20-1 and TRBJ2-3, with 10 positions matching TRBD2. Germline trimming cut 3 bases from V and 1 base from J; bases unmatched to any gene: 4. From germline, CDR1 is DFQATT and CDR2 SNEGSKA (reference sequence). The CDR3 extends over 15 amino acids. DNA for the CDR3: TGCAGTGCTAGTGCTGGGACTAGCGGCACAGATACGCAGTATTTT. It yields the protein CSASAGTSGTDTQYF.

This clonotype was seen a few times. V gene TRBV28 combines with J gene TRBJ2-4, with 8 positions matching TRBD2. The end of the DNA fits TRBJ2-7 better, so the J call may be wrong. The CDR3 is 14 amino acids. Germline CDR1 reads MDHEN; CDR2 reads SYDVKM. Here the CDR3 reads CASRTGGALHEQYF. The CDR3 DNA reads TGTGCCAGCAGAACCGGGGGGGCCCTTCACGAGCAGTACTTC.

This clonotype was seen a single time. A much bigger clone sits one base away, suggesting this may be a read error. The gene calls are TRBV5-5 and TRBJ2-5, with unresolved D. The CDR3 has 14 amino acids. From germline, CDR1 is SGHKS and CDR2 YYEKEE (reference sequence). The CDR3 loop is CASSLEHSQETRYF. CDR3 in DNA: TGTGCCAGCAGCTTGGAGCACAGCCAAGAGACCCGGTACTTC.